In this sample, the clone carrying this T cell receptor (beta chain) is medium-sized. Time point here: peripheral blood 6 weeks after treatment start. Germline V lookup: CDR1 MDHEN, CDR2 SYDVKM. J was trimmed by 4 bases and V by 5 bases; bases with no gene match: 7. The CDR3 is made up of 14 amino acids. The sample originates from a study of PD-L1 blockade in urothelial cancer. Sequencing was performed with immunoSEQ multiplex PCR; in TCRdb, only in-frame clones are kept and a portion is missing. The sample has 40,000 to 55,000 clones, approximately 90% seen once; the top ten hold 2% to 3%. The source is a man in his 60s with urothelial cancer. V gene TRBV28 combines with J gene TRBJ1-1; TRBD1 matches 7 bases. The sample in question was PBMCs, obtained around atezolizumab (anti-PD-L1) treatment. In DNA form, the CDR3 reads TGTGCCAGCAGTCCTAGGGGGCGGAGCACTGAAGCTTTCTTT. This gives the protein CASSPRGRSTEAFF.